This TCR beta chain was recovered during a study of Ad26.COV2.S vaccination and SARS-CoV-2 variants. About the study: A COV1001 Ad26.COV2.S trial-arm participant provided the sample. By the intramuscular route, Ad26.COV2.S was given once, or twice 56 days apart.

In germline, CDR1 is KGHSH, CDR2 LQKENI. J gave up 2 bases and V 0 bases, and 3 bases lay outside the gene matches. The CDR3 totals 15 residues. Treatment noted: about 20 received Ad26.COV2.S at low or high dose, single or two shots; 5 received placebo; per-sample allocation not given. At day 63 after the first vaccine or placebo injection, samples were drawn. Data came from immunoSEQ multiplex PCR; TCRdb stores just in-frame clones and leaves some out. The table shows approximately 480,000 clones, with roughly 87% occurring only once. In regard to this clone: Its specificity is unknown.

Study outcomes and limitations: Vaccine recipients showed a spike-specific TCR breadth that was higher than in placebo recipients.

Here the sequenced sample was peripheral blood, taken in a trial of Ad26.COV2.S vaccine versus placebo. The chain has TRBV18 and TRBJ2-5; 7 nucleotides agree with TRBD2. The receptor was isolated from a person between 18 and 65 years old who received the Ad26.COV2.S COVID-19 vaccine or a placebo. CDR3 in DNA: TGTGCCAGCTCACCACCGGGGGGGGTACAAGAGACCCAGTACTTC. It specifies CASSPPGGVQETQYF.